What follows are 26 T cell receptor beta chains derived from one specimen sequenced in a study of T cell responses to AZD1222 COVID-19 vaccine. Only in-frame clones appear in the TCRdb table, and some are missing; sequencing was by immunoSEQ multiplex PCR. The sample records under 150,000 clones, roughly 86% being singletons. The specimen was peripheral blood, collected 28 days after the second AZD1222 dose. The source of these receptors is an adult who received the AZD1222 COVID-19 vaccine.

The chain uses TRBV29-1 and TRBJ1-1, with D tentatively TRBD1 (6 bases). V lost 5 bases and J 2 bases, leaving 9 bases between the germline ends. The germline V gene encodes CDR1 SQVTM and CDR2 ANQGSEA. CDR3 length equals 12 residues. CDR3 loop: CSVSGDNTEAFF. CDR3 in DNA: TGCAGCGTTTCAGGGGATAACACTGAAGCTTTCTTT.

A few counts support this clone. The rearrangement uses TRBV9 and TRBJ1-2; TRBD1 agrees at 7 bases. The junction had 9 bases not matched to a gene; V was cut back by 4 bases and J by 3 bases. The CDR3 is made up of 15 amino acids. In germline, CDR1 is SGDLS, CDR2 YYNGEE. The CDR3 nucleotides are TGTGCCAGCAGCCCCCGACAGGGCTTTCACTATGGCTACACCTTC. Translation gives CASSPRQGFHYGYTF.

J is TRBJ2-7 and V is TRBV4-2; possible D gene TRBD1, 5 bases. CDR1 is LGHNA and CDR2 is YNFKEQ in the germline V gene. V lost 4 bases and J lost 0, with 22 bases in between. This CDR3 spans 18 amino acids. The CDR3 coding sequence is TGTGCCAGCAGCCCCGGCCGAGGAAAGGACAAACTCTCCTACGAGCAGTACTTC. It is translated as CASSPGRGKDKLSYEQYF.

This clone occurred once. Written as DNA, the CDR3 is TGTGCCTGGGGGGGGGATAGCAATCAGCCCCAGCATTTT. This sequence encodes CAWGGDSNQPQHF. V usage is TRBV30 and J usage is TRBJ1-5, with D tentatively TRBD1 (5 bases). Trimming shortened V by 5 bases and J by 0 bases, and 8 bases separated the two germline ends. The CDR3 is made up of 13 amino acids. The germline V gene has CDR1 GTSNPN and CDR2 SVGIG (reference sequence).

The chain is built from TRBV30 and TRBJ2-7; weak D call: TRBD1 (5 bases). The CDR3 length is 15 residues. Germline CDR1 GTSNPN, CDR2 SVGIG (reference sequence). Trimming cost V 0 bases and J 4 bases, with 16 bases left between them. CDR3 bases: TGTGCCTGGAGTGTAATGAAGGCAGGGCTATACGAGCAGTACTTC. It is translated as CAWSVMKAGLYEQYF.

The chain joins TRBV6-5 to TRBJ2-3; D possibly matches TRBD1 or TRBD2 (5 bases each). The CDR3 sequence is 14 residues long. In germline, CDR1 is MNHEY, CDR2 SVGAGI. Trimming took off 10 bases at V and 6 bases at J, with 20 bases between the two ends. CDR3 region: CATSSGTIGDTQYF. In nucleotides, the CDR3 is TGTGCCACCTCCTCCGGGACGATAGGGGATACGCAGTATTTT.

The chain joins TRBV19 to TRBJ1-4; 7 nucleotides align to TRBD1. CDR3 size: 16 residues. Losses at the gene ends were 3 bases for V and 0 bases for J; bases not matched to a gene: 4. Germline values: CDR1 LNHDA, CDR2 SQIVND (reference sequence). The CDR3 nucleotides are TGTGCCAGTAGTATGAGTCAGGGGGCAACTAATGAAAAACTGTTTTTT. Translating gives CASSMSQGATNEKLFF.

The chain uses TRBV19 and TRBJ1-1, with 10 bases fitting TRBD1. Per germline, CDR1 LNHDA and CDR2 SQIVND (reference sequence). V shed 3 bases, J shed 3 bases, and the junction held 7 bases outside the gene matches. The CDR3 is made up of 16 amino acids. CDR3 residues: CASSIGTGAWDTEAFF. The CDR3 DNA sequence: TGTGCCAGTAGTATCGGGACAGGGGCCTGGGACACTGAAGCTTTCTTT.

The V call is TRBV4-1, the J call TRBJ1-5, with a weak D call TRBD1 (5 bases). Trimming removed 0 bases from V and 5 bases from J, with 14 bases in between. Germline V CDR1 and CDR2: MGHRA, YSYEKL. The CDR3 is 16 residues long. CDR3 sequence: CASSQDVGRDDQPQHF. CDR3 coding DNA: TGCGCCAGCAGCCAAGACGTGGGCAGGGACGATCAGCCCCAGCATTTT.

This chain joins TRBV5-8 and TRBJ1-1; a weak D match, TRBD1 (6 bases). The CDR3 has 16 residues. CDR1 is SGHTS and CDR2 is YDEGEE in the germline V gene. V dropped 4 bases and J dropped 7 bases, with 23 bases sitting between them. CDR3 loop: CASSPQRGGEGGEAFF. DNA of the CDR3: TGTGCCAGCAGCCCTCAGCGTGGAGGGGAGGGGGGTGAAGCTTTCTTT. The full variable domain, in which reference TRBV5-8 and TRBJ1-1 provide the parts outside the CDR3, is EAGVTQSPTHLIKTRGQQATLRCSPISGHTSVYWYQQALGLGLQFLLWYDEGEERNRGNFPPRFSGRQFPNYSSELNVNALELEDSALYLCASSPQRGGEGGEAFFGQGTRLTVV.

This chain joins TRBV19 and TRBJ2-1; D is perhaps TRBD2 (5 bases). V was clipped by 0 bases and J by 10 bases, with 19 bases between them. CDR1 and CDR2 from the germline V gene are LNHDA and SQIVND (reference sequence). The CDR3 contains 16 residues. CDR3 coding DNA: TGTGCCAGTAGTATAGAGGTGGGCCCCGGAACGGGGGAGCAGTTCTTC. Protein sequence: CASSIEVGPGTGEQFF. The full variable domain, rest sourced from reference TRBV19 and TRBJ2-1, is DGGITQSPKYLFRKEGQNVTLSCEQNLNHDAMYWYRQDPGQGLRLIYYSQIVNDFQKGDIAEGYSVSREKKESFPLTVTSAQKNPTAFYLCASSIEVGPGTGEQFFGPGTRLTVL.

This CDR3 is CASSNVDYGYTF. For the CDR3, the DNA is TGTGCCAGTAGTAACGTAGACTATGGCTACACCTTC. The chain links TRBV19 to TRBJ1-2; D call uncertain. V was cut by 4 bases and J by 3 bases, with 6 bases left in between. Germline-derived CDR1 and CDR2 are LNHDA and SQIVND (reference sequence). This CDR3 has 12 residues.

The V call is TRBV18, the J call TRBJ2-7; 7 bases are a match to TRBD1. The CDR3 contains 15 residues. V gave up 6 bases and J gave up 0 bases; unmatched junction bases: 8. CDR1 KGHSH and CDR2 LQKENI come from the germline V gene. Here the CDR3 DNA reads TGTGCCAGCTCCCAAAGACAGGGCTTCTCCTACGAGCAGTACTTC. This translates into CASSQRQGFSYEQYF.

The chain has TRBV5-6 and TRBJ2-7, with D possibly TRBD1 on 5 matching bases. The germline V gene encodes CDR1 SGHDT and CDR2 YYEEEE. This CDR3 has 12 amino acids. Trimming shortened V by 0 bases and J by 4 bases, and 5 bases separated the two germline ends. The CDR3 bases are TGTGCCAGCAGCTTGGAGGGGTACGAGCAGTACTTC. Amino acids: CASSLEGYEQYF.

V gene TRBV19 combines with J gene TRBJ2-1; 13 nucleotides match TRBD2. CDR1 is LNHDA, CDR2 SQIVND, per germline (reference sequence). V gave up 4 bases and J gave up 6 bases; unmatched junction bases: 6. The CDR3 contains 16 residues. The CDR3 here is CASSRTSGGVSNEQFF. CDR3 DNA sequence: TGTGCCAGTAGTAGAACTAGCGGGGGGGTGAGCAATGAGCAGTTCTTC.

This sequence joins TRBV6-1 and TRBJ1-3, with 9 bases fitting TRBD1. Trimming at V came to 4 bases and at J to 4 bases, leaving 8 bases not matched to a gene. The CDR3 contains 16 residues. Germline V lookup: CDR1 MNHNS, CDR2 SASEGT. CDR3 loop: CASSAPGTGSGNTIYF. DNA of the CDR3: TGTGCCAGCAGTGCACCCGGGACAGGGAGCGGAAACACCATATATTTT.

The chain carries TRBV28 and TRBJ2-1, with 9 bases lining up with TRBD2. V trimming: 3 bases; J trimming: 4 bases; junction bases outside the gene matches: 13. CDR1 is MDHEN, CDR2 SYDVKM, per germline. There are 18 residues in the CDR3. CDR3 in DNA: TGTGCCAGCAGTTTTCTTTCCTCTTTGCTAGCGGGGTACAATGAGCAGTTCTTC. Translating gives CASSFLSSLLAGYNEQFF.

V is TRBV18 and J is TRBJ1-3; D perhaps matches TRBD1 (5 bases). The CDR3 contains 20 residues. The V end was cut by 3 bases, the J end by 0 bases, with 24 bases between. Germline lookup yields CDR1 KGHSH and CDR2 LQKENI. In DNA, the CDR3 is TGTGCCAGCTCACCTACAGCGAGGCAGGGCTACGGCTACTCTGGAAACACCATATATTTT. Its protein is CASSPTARQGYGYSGNTIYF.

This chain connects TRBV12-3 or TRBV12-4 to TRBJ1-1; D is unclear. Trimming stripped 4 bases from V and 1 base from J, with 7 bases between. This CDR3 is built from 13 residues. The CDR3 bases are TGTGCCAGCAGTTCACCAGGGAACACTGAAGCTTTCTTT. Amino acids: CASSSPGNTEAFF.

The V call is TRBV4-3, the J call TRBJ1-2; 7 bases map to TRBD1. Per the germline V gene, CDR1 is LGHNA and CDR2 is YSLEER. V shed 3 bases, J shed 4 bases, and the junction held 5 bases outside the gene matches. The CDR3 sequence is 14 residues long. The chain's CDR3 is CASSQSRDSYGYTF. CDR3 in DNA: TGCGCCAGCAGCCAGAGCCGGGACAGCTATGGCTACACCTTC.

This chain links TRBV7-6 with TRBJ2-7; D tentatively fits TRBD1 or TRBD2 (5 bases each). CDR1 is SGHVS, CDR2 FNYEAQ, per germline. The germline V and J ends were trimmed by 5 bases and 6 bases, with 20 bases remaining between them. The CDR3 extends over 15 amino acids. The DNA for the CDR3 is TGTGCCAGCAGCAGGTTCGAGGGGAGTCCCCGCGAGCAGTACTTC. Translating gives CASSRFEGSPREQYF.

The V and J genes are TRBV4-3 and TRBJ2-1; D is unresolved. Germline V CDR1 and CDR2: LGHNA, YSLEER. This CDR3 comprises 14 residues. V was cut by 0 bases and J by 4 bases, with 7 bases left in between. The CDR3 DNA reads TGCGCCAGCAGCCAAGAAGATCCGTACAATGAGCAGTTCTTC. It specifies CASSQEDPYNEQFF.

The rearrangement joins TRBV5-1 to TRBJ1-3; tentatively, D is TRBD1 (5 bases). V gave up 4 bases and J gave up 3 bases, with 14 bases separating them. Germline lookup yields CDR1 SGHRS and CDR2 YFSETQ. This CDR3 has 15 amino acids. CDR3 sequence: CASSRIGGVGNTIYF. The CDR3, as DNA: TGCGCCAGCAGCCGGATCGGGGGGGTTGGAAACACCATATATTTT. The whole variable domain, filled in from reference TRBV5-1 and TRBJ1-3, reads KAGVTQTPRYLIKTRGQQVTLSCSPISGHRSVSWYQQTPGQGLQFLFEYFSETQRNKGNFPGRFSGRQFSNSRSEMNVSTLELGDSALYLCASSRIGGVGNTIYFGEGSWLTVV.

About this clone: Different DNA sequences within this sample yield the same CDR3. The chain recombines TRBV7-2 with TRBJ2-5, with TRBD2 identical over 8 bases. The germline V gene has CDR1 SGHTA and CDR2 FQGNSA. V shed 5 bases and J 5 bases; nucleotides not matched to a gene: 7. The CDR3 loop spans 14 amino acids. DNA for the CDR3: TGTGCCAGCAGCCCCGGGGGGGCGCAGGAGACCCAGTACTTC. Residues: CASSPGGAQETQYF.

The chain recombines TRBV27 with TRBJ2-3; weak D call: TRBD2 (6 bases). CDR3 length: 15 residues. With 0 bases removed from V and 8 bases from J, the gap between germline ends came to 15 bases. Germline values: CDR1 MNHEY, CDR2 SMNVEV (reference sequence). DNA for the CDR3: TGTGCCAGCAGTTTATCGTCGGGGGTGAGATTTACGCAGTATTTT. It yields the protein CASSLSSGVRFTQYF.

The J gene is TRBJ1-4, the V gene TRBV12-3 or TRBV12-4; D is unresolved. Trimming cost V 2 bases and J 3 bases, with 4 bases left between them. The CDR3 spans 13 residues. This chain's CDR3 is CASSLTANEKLFF. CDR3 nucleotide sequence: TGTGCCAGCAGTTTAACCGCTAATGAAAAACTGTTTTTT.